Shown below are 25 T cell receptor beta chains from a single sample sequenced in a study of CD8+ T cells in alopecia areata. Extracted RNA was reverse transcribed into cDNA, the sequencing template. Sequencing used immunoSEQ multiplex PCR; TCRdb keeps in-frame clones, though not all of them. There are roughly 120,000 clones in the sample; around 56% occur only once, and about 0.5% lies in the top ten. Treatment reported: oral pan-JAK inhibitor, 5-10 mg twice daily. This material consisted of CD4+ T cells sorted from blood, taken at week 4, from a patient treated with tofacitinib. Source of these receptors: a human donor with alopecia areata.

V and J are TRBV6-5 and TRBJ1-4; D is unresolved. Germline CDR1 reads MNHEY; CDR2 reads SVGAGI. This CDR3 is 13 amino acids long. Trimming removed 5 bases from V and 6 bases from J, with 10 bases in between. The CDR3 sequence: CASSPMMDEKLFF. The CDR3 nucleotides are TGTGCCAGCAGTCCGATGATGGATGAAAAACTGTTTTTT.

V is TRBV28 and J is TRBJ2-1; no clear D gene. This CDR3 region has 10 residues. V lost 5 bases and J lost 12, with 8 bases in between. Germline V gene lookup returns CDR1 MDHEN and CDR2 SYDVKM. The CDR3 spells CASSGQMQFF. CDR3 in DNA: TGTGCCAGCAGTGGTCAGATGCAGTTCTTC.

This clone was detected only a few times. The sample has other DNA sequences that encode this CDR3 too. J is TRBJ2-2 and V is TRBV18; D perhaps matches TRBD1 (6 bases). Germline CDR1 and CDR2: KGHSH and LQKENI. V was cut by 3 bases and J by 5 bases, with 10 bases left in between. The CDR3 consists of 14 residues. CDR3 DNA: TGTGCCAGCTCACCGTCACAGGGTACCGGGGAGCTGTTTTTT. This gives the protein CASSPSQGTGELFF.

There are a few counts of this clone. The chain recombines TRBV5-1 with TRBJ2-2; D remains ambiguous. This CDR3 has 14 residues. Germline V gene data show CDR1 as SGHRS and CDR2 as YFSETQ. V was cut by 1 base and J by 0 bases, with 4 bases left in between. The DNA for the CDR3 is TGCGCCAGCAGCTTGAATTCGAACACCGGGGAGCTGTTTTTT. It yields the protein CASSLNSNTGELFF.

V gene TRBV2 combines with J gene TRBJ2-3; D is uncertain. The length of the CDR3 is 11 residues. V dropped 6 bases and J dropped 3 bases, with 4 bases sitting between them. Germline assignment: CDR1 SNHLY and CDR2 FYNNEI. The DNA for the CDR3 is TGTGCCAGCAGCCCTACAGATACGCAGTATTTT. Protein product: CASSPTDTQYF.

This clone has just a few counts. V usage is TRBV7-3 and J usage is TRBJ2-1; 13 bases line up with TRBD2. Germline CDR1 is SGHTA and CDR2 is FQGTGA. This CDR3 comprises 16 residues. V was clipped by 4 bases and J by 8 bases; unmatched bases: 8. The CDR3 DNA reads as TGTGCCAGCAGCTCCCAGGGGACTAGCGGGATCGATGAGCAGTTCTTC. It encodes CASSSQGTSGIDEQFF.

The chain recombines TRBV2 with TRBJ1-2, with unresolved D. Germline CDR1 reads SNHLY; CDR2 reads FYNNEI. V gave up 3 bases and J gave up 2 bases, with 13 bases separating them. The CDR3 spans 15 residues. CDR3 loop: CASSDRQAGNYGYTF. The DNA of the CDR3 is TGTGCCAGCAGTGATAGGCAGGCCGGGAACTATGGCTACACCTTC.

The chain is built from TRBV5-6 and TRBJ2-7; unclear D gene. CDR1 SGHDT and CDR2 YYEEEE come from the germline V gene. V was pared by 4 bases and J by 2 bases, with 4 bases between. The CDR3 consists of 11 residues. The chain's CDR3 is CASSVTYEQYF. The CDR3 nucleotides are TGTGCCAGCAGCGTGACCTACGAGCAGTACTTC.

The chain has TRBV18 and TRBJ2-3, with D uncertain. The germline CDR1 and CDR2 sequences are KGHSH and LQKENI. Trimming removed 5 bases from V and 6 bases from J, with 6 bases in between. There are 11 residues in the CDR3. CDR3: CASSASDTQYF. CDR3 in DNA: TGTGCCAGCTCAGCATCGGATACGCAGTATTTT.

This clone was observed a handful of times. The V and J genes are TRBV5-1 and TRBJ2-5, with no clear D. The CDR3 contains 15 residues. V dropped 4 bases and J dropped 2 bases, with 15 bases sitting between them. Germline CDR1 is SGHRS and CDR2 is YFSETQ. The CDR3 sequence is CASSLEGRLQETQYF. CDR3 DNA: TGCGCCAGCAGCCTCGAAGGACGGCTACAAGAGACCCAGTACTTC.

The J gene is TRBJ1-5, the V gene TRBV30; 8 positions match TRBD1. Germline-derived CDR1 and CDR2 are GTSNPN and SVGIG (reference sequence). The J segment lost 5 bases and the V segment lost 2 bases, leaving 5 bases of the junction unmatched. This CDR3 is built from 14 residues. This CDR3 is CAWSPTGDDQPQHF. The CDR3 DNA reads TGTGCCTGGAGTCCGACAGGGGATGATCAGCCCCAGCATTTT.

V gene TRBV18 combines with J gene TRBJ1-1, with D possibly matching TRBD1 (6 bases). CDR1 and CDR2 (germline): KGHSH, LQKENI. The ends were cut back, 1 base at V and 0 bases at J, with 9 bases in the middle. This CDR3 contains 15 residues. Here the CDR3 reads CASSPLRGLNTEAFF. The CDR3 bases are TGTGCCAGCTCACCACTCCGGGGGCTGAACACTGAAGCTTTCTTT.

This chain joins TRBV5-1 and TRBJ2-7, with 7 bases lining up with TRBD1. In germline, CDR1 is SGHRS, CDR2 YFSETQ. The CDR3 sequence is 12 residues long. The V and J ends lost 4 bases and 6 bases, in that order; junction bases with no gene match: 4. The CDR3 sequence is CASSPTGFEQYF. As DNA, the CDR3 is TGCGCCAGCAGCCCGACAGGGTTCGAGCAGTACTTC.

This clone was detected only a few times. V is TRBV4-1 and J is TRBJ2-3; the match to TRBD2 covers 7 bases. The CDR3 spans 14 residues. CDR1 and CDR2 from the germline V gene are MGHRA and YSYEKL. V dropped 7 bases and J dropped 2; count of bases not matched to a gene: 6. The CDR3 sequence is CASKRDITTDTQYF. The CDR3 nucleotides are TGCGCCAGCAAGCGGGATATCACCACAGATACGCAGTATTTT.

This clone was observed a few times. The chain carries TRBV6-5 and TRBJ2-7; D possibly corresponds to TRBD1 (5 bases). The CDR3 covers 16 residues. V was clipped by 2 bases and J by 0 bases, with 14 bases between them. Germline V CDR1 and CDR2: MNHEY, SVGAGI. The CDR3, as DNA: TGTGCCAGCAGTTACCCGAAGGGGCAGAACTCCTACGAGCAGTACTTC. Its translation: CASSYPKGQNSYEQYF.

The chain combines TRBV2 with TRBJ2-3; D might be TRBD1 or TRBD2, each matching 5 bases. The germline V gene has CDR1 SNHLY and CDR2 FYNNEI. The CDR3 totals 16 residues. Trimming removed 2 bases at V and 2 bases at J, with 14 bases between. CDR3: CASSEMGRGTTDTQYF. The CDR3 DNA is TGTGCCAGCAGTGAAATGGGTAGAGGGACCACAGATACGCAGTATTTT.

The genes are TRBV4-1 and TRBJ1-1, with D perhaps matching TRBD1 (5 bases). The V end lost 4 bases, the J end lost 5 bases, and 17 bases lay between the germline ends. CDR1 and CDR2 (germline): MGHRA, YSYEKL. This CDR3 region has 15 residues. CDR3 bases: TGCGCCAGCAGCCCAGAACAGGAAACCGTTACTGAAGCTTTCTTT. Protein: CASSPEQETVTEAFF.

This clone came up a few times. CDR3 residues: CATSRGGTSGNTIYF. The CDR3 coding sequence is TGTGCCACCAGCAGAGGAGGGACCTCTGGAAACACCATATATTTT. This sequence joins TRBV15 and TRBJ1-3; possibly TRBD1 for D (5 bases). Germline CDR1 is LNHNV and CDR2 is YYDKDF (reference sequence). CDR3 length: 15 amino acids. With 1 base removed from V and 0 bases from J, the gap between germline ends came to 7 bases.

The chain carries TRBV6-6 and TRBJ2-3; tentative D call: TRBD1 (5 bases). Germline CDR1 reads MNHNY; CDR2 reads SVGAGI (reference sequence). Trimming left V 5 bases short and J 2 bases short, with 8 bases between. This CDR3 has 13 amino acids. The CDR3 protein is CASSKGPTDTQYF. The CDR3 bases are TGTGCCAGCAGTAAGGGGCCCACAGATACGCAGTATTTT.

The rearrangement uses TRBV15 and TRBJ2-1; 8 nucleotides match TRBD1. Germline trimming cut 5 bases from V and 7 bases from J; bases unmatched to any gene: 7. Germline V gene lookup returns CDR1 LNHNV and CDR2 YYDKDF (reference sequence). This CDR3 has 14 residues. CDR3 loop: CATSYRTGMNEQFF. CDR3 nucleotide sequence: TGTGCCACCAGCTATCGGACAGGGATGAATGAGCAGTTCTTC.

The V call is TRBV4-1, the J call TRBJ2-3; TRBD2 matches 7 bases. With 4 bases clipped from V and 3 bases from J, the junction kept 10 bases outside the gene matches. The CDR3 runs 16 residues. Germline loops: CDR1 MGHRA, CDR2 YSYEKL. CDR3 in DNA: TGCGCCAGCAGCCGCGCGACTAGCAGTCAAACAGATACGCAGTATTTT. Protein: CASSRATSSQTDTQYF.

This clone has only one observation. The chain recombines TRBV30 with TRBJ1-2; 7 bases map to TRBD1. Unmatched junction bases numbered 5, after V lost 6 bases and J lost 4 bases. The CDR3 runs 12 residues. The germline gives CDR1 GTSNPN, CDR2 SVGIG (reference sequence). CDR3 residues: CACSRDSYGYTF. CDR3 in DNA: TGTGCCTGCTCGAGGGACAGCTATGGCTACACCTTC.

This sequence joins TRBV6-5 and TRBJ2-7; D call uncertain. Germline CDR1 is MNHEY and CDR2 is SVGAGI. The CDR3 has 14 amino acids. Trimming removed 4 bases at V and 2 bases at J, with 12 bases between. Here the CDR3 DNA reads TGTGCCAGCAGTTCAAGGGTTCCCCCCTACGAGCAGTACTTC. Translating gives CASSSRVPPYEQYF.

In DNA, the CDR3 is TGTGCCATCAGTGTGGGACCCATGAACACTGAAGCTTTCTTT. It is translated as CAISVGPMNTEAFF. This rearrangement joins TRBV10-3 to TRBJ1-1, with a tentative D call TRBD1 (5 bases). There are 14 residues in the CDR3. Trimming took off 4 bases at V and 0 bases at J, with 9 bases between the two ends. Germline CDR1 ENHRY, CDR2 SYGVKD.

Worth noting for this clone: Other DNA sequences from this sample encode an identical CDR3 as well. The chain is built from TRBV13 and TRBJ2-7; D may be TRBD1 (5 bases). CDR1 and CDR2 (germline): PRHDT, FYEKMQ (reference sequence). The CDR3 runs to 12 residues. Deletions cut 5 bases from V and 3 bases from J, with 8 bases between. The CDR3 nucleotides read TGTGCCAGCAGCGTCCAGGGCTACGAGCAGTACTTC. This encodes CASSVQGYEQYF.